The 14 T cell receptor beta chains below all came from one sample that was sequenced in a study of PD-1 blockade in classical Hodgkin lymphoma. Sequencing used immunoSEQ multiplex PCR; TCRdb keeps in-frame clones, though not all of them. The sample has around 44,000 clones, roughly 86% seen once. Each of the patients experienced relapse following autologous stem cell transplantation, and their brentuximab vedotin exposure differed. The sample was peripheral blood mononuclear cells (PBMCs), taken before the second cycle of nivolumab. These receptors were obtained from a human donor with classical Hodgkin lymphoma.

The chain recombines TRBV7-6 with TRBJ1-1; D remains unclear. V lost 0 bases and J lost 8, with 10 bases in between. Germline loops: CDR1 SGHVS, CDR2 FNYEAQ. CDR3 length: 13 amino acids. CDR3 amino acids: CASSLADGIEAFF. The CDR3, as DNA: TGTGCCAGCAGCTTAGCCGACGGGATAGAAGCTTTCTTT.

The chain has TRBV5-1 and TRBJ2-1; D may match TRBD1 or TRBD2 (5 bases each). Germline CDR1 SGHRS, CDR2 YFSETQ. Trimming removed 4 bases at V and 1 base at J, with 9 bases between. CDR3 size: 14 residues. In nucleotides, the CDR3 is TGCGCCAGCAGCCGGGACGGGTCCTACAATGAGCAGTTCTTC. Protein: CASSRDGSYNEQFF.

This clone has just one count. V usage is TRBV29-1 and J usage is TRBJ1-3; D not resolved. The V end lost 3 bases, the J end lost 1 base, and 10 bases lay between the germline ends. This CDR3 contains 14 residues. Looked up from germline, CDR1 is SQVTM and CDR2 is ANQGSEA. The CDR3 DNA follows: TGCAGCGTTGACGGCCAAGAGTCTGGAAACACCATATATTTT. Translating it yields CSVDGQESGNTIYF.

The V call is TRBV19, the J call TRBJ2-3; 12 positions match TRBD2. V shed 7 bases and J 4 bases; nucleotides not matched to a gene: 12. This CDR3 is 17 amino acids long. Germline V lookup: CDR1 LNHDA, CDR2 SQIVND (reference sequence). The CDR3 DNA reads as TGTGCCAGTACCCCCCGGGGGGCTAGCGGGGGGGCAGATACGCAGTATTTT. Residues: CASTPRGASGGADTQYF.

This clone has a single count. The rearrangement joins TRBV9 to TRBJ1-3, with D tentatively TRBD1 (6 bases). V lost 0 bases to trimming and J lost 4 bases, with 14 bases between them. The V gene's germline CDR1 is SGDLS and CDR2 YYNGEE. The CDR3 loop spans 16 amino acids. CDR3 loop: CASSVDSQGLGNTIYF. CDR3 coding DNA: TGTGCCAGCAGCGTAGACTCCCAGGGGCTGGGAAACACCATATATTTT.

A single count supports this clone. The V gene is TRBV7-2, the J gene TRBJ1-2, with D possibly TRBD1 on 6 matching bases. Deletions cut 2 bases from V and 7 bases from J, with 26 bases between. The CDR3 runs 18 residues. Germline V CDR1 and CDR2: SGHTA, FQGNSA. This CDR3 reads CASSLRGAGYGPFGGYTF. The CDR3, as DNA: TGTGCCAGCAGCTTAAGGGGGGCTGGGTATGGTCCTTTTGGTGGCTACACCTTC.

The chain recombines TRBV19 with TRBJ1-5, with TRBD1 as a possible D gene (6 bases). CDR3 size: 13 residues. Germline V lookup: CDR1 LNHDA, CDR2 SQIVND (reference sequence). Trimming stripped 11 bases from V and 2 bases from J, with 13 bases between. CDR3 coding DNA: TGTGCCTGCAGGGGACTAGGCAATCAGCCCCAGCATTTT. Translation: CACRGLGNQPQHF.

V and J are TRBV27 and TRBJ1-1; D uncertain. Looked up from germline, CDR1 is MNHEY and CDR2 is SMNVEV (reference sequence). V was clipped by 5 bases and J by 1 base, with 14 bases between them. There are 15 residues in the CDR3. CDR3 protein: CASSPPPDGNTEAFF. The CDR3, as DNA: TGTGCCAGCAGTCCCCCCCCCGACGGGAACACTGAAGCTTTCTTT.

This clone has just one count. The chain joins TRBV7-8 to TRBJ2-3; TRBD2 matches 12 bases. The germline CDR1 and CDR2 sequences are SGHVS and FQNEAQ. The CDR3 contains 16 residues. After removal of 1 base from V and 1 base from J, the junction contained 0 bases not matched to a gene. CDR3 nucleotides: TGTGCCAGCAGCTTAGGGACTAGCGGGGGCACAGATACGCAGTATTTT. It translates to CASSLGTSGGTDTQYF.

The V and J genes are TRBV5-6 and TRBJ2-7; TRBD1 might be the D (6 bases). The CDR3 covers 15 residues. Germline lookup yields CDR1 SGHDT and CDR2 YYEEEE. Between the trimmed V and J ends, which lost 5 bases and 2 bases, there was a span of 17 bases. The CDR3 DNA reads TGTGCCAGCAGAAACAGGGTGACTACCACCTACGAGCAGTACTTC. This codes for CASRNRVTTTYEQYF. Filled out from reference TRBV5-6 and TRBJ2-7, the complete variable domain reads DAGVTQSPTHLIKTRGQQVTLRCSPKSGHDTVSWYQQALGQGPQFIFQYYEEEERQRGNFPDRFSGHQFPNYSSELNVNALLLGDSALYLCASRNRVTTTYEQYFGPGTRLTVT.

The J gene is TRBJ1-1, the V gene TRBV9; D is unresolved. This CDR3 contains 13 residues. Per germline, CDR1 SGDLS and CDR2 YYNGEE. Trimming removed 3 bases at V and 0 bases at J, with 6 bases between. CDR3 sequence: CASSGIMNTEAFF. CDR3 sequence (DNA): TGTGCCAGCAGCGGTATCATGAACACTGAAGCTTTCTTT. Full variable domain (outside the CDR3, taken from reference TRBV9 and TRBJ1-1): DSGVTQTPKHLITATGQRVTLRCSPRSGDLSVYWYQQSLDQGLQFLIQYYNGEERAKGNILERFSAQQFPDLHSELNLSSLELGDSALYFCASSGIMNTEAFFGQGTRLTVV.

CDR3 residues: CASSLRTNSALHF. Here the CDR3 DNA reads TGTGCCAGCAGTTTGAGGACCAACTCGGCCCTCCACTTT. The genes are TRBV27 and TRBJ1-6, with no clear D. This CDR3 has 13 residues. V lost 3 bases to trimming and J lost 14 bases, with 14 bases between them. The germline CDR1 and CDR2 sequences are MNHEY and SMNVEV (reference sequence).

V is TRBV6-1 and J is TRBJ1-5; D possibly corresponds to TRBD1 (6 bases). V was cut by 1 base and J by 1 base, with 20 bases left in between. Germline CDR1 and CDR2: MNHNS and SASEGT. This CDR3 region has 19 residues. The CDR3 DNA reads as TGTGCCAGCAGTGAAGTTCGCCAGGGGTTTAGTTGGAGCAATCAGCCCCAGCATTTT. Protein product: CASSEVRQGFSWSNQPQHF.

Turning to this clone: This sample includes further DNA sequences coding for the same CDR3. This chain uses TRBV7-9 with TRBJ2-7; the D gene is possibly TRBD1 (6 bases). Looked up from germline, CDR1 is SEHNR and CDR2 is FQNEAQ (reference sequence). The CDR3 extends over 13 amino acids. Trimming left V 2 bases short and J 4 bases short, with 9 bases between. The CDR3 here is CASSLSRGYEQYF. The DNA for the CDR3 is TGTGCCAGCAGCTTAAGCAGGGGTTACGAGCAGTACTTC.